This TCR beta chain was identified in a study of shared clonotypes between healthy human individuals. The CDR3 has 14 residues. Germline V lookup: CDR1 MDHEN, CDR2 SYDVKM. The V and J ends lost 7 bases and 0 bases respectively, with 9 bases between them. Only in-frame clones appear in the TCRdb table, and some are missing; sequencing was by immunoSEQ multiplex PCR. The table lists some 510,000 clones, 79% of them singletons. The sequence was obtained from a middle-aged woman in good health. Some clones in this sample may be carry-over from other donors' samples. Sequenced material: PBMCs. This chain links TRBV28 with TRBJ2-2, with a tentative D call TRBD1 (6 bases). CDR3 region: CASIGQPNTGELFF. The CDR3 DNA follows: TGTGCCAGCATAGGACAGCCGAACACCGGGGAGCTGTTTTTT.